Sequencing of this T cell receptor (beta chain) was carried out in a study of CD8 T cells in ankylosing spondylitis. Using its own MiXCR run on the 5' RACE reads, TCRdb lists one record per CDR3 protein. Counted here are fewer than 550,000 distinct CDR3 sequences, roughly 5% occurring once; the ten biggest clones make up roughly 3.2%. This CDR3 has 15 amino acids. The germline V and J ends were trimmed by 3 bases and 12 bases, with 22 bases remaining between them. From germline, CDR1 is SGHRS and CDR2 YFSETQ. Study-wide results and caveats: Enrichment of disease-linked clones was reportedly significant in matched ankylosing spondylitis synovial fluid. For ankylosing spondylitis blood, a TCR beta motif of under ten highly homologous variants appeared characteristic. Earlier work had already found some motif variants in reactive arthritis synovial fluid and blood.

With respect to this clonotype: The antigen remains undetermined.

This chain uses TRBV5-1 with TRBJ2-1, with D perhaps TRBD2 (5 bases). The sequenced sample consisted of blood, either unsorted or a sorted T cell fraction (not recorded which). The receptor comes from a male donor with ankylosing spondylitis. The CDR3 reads CASSWLASGLKGQFF. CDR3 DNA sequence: TGCGCCAGCAGCTGGCTAGCAAGTGGGTTGAAGGGGCAGTTCTTC.